This TCR beta chain is drawn from a study of radiotherapy plus CTLA-4 blockade in lung cancer. Study outcomes and limitations: Interferon-beta and early blood T cell clone dynamics reportedly predicted response best.

As for this clone: The antigen remains undetermined.

Assay used: immunoSEQ multiplex PCR; TCRdb lists only in-frame clones, some missing. The sample records under 110,000 clones, over 65% being singletons. V dropped 0 bases and J dropped 8 bases, with 14 bases sitting between them. The length of the CDR3 is 15 residues. Looked up from germline, CDR1 is SGHTA and CDR2 is FQGNSA. This TCR was sampled from a human donor with non-small cell lung cancer that progressed on radiotherapy plus ipilimumab. Some clones in this sample may be carry-over from other donors' samples. The chain has TRBV7-2 and TRBJ1-3; no clear D. The sequencing used peripheral blood, collected from a patient treated with radiotherapy plus ipilimumab. The CDR3 DNA reads as TGTGCCAGCAGCTTAGCTGGCAGGAACGCACACACCATATATTTT. It yields the protein CASSLAGRNAHTIYF.